These T cell receptor beta chains were read from a single sample in a study of T cell responses to AZD1222 COVID-19 vaccine. Sequencing used immunoSEQ multiplex PCR; TCRdb keeps in-frame clones, though not all of them. This sample has roughly 120,000 clones, with about 85% found just once. This material consisted of peripheral blood, taken on day 0 of AZD1222 vaccination. The receptors shown here come from an adult in good health. Both conserved end residues are part of each CDR3. D genes are given only for firm matches. Some rows mark clone size as missing; the rest say once, few, many or name a class of expanded clone.

>.|15|TRBJ1-6|TRBV6-5|.
TGTGCCAGTTTAAGGACGAGCTCCTATAATTCACCCCTCCACTTT
CASLRTSSYNSPLHF
>.|16|TRBJ1-3|TRBV7-9|.
TGTGCCAGCAGCTGGGTCGGACAGTACTCTGGAAACACCATATATTTT
CASSWVGQYSGNTIYF
>.|14|TRBJ1-6|TRBV3-1/TRBV3-2|.
TGTGCCAGCAGACCCGCCGGCGCATGGTCACCCCTCCACTTT
CASRPAGAWSPLHF
>TRBD1|20|TRBJ2-4|TRBV19|.
TGTGCCAGTAGTATAGTATCTCCGGGACAGATATTCTTAAACAAAAACATTCAGTACTTC
CASSIVSPGQIFLNKNIQYF
>.|14|TRBJ2-7|TRBV18|.
TGTGCCAGCTCACCACCCTCCAGGGCCTACGAGCAGTACTTC
CASSPPSRAYEQYF
>.|14|TRBJ1-1|TRBV19|.
TGTGCCAGTAGTATCGGAGGGATGAACACTGAAGCTTTCTTT
CASSIGGMNTEAFF
>.|13|TRBJ1-2|TRBV30|once
TGTGCCTGGAGTGTAGACAGACTCTATGGCTACACCTTC
CAWSVDRLYGYTF
>.|14|TRBJ1-6|TRBV18|.
TGTGCCAGCTCACTACAGGAGTTGAATTCACCCCTCCACTTT
CASSLQELNSPLHF
>.|14|TRBJ2-1|TRBV6-5|.
TGTGCCAGCAGAGAGACGTCGGCGTCAAATGAGCAGTTCTTC
CASRETSASNEQFF
>TRBD1|15|TRBJ1-2|TRBV27|.
TGTGCCAGCAGGCCCCTGGACAGGTCCGGGTATGGCTACACCTTC
CASRPLDRSGYGYTF
>TRBD1|14|TRBJ2-1|TRBV5-8|.
TGTGCCAGCAGCTTGGTGGGACAGAACAATGAGCAGTTCTTC
CASSLVGQNNEQFF
>TRBD1|14|TRBJ1-1|TRBV3-1/TRBV3-2|.
TGTGCCAGCAGCCCCTCCGACAGGGCCACTGAAGCTTTCTTT
CASSPSDRATEAFF
>TRBD1|13|TRBJ1-1|TRBV29-1|once
TGCAGCGTTACAGGGGCGTTGAACACTGAAGCTTTCTTT
CSVTGALNTEAFF
>TRBD1|17|TRBJ2-6|TRBV2|.
TGTGCCAGCAGTCCCGGGAAGGGGGCGTATGGGGCCAACGTCCTGACTTTC
CASSPGKGAYGANVLTF
>TRBD1|15|TRBJ2-7|TRBV19|.
TGTGCCAGTAGCGCCGGGACAGGGGCCCCTTACGAGCAGTACTTC
CASSAGTGAPYEQYF
>.|13|TRBJ2-3|TRBV29-1|.
TGCAGCGTCGGGCTATCGAGCGCAGATACGCAGTATTTT
CSVGLSSADTQYF
>.|14|TRBJ1-1|TRBV5-1|.
TGCGCCAGCAGCTTCGAGACAGCGAACACTGAAGCTTTCTTT
CASSFETANTEAFF
>.|13|TRBJ1-2|TRBV18|few
TGTGCCAGCTCACCGGCCGGTTCTTATGGCTACACCTTC
CASSPAGSYGYTF
>.|11|TRBJ2-1|TRBV20-1|.
TGCAGTGCGCCCCACAAGAATGAGCAGTTCTTC
CSAPHKNEQFF
>TRBD1|13|TRBJ1-1|TRBV20-1|.
TGCAGTGCTAGTACGACAGGGGATACTGAAGCTTTCTTT
CSASTTGDTEAFF
>.|14|TRBJ1-1|TRBV5-6|.
TGTGCCAGCAGCTTGGGACAGGTGAACACTGAAGCTTTCTTT
CASSLGQVNTEAFF
>.|13|TRBJ1-2|TRBV6-5|.
TGTGCCAGCAGTTACGAGTACAACTATGGCTACACCTTC
CASSYEYNYGYTF
>.|15|TRBJ1-5|TRBV30|.
TGTGCCTGGAGTATTGGAGGTACCTTCGGTCAGCCCCAGCATTTT
CAWSIGGTFGQPQHF
>.|11|TRBJ1-1|TRBV6-5|once
TGTGCCAGCAGTTACTCGGTTGAAGCTTTCTTT
CASSYSVEAFF
>TRBD1|12|TRBJ1-1|TRBV6-6|.
TGTGCCAGCAGTGGGGGACAGGGTGAAGCTTTCTTT
CASSGGQGEAFF
>.|16|TRBJ2-7|TRBV28|once
TGTGCCAGCAGCCGCAGCCCAGGGGTCAGCTCCTACGAGCAGTACTTC
CASSRSPGVSSYEQYF
>.|14|TRBJ1-1|TRBV5-5|.
TGTGCCAGCAGTCAGCAACAGACCTACACTGAAGCTTTCTTT
CASSQQQTYTEAFF
>TRBD1|13|TRBJ1-2|TRBV28|.
TGTGCCAGCAGGAGGGGGACAGGTCAGGGCTACACCTTC
CASRRGTGQGYTF
>TRBD1|14|TRBJ2-7|TRBV2|.
TGTGCCAGCAGTTGGCAAGGGGGCGGTTACGAGCAGTACTTC
CASSWQGGGYEQYF
>TRBD1|15|TRBJ2-1|TRBV5-1|.
TGCGCCAGCAACCCTGACAGGGGGCTGTCGAATGAGCAGTTCTTC
CASNPDRGLSNEQFF
>TRBD2|15|TRBJ2-7|TRBV7-6|.
TGTGCCAGCAGCTTAGCTAGCGGGGTGCTTTACGAGCAGTACTTC
CASSLASGVLYEQYF
>.|14|TRBJ1-1|TRBV5-1|.
TGCGCCAGCGCGACCGGGGACATGAACACTGAAGCTTTCTTT
CASATGDMNTEAFF
>.|14|TRBJ2-7|TRBV11-2|.
TGTGCCAGCAGCTTATGGCAGGGGCCCTACGAGCAGTACTTC
CASSLWQGPYEQYF
>.|14|TRBJ1-5|TRBV4-1|.
TGCGCCAGCAGCCAAGACAGGGTCAATCAGCCCCAGCATTTT
CASSQDRVNQPQHF
>TRBD1|14|TRBJ2-7|TRBV29-1|.
TGCAGCGTCGGAGTGGGACAGGGAGCCTACGAGCAGTACTTC
CSVGVGQGAYEQYF
>TRBD1|17|TRBJ1-6|TRBV7-6|.
TGTGCCAGCAGCTTAGTATCCGGGACAGAGTATAATTCACCCCTCCACTTT
CASSLVSGTEYNSPLHF
>TRBD2|15|TRBJ2-3|TRBV12-5|once
TGTGCTAGTGGTTTGGTACTAGCGGGAGTTGATACGCAGTATTTT
CASGLVLAGVDTQYF
>.|17|TRBJ2-6|TRBV7-8|.
TGTGCCAGCAGCTCTCCTTGGGGGGACCCTGGGGCCAACGTCCTGACTTTC
CASSSPWGDPGANVLTF
>.|13|TRBJ1-1|TRBV19|many
TGTGCCAGTACCCCTGGGACTGCACTTGAAGCTTTCTTT
CASTPGTALEAFF
>.|16|TRBJ1-1|TRBV30|.
TGTGCCTGGACCCAACGCGGGGCGGGGCGGAACACTGAAGCTTTCTTT
CAWTQRGAGRNTEAFF
>TRBD1|14|TRBJ1-6|TRBV30|.
TGTGCCTGGAGTTCCGGGACAGGCGGTTCACCCCTCCACTTT
CAWSSGTGGSPLHF
>TRBD1|15|TRBJ1-2|TRBV9|.
TGTGCCAGCAGCGTAGCTACGGGACAGCTCTATGGCTACACCTTC
CASSVATGQLYGYTF
>TRBD2|18|TRBJ2-5|TRBV7-9|.
TGTGCCAGCAGCTTAGGTATAAGCGTAGCGGGGGCACAAGAGACCCAGTACTTC
CASSLGISVAGAQETQYF
>TRBD2|15|TRBJ2-7|TRBV11-2|.
TGTGCCAGCAGGACATGGGGGGGGAGGATCCACGAGCAGTACTTC
CASRTWGGRIHEQYF
>.|20|TRBJ1-5|TRBV10-2|.
TGCGCCAGCAGTACTACAGAACAAGGCAGTACCTGGACGGGCAATCAGCCCCAGCATTTT
CASSTTEQGSTWTGNQPQHF
>.|15|TRBJ1-2|TRBV5-8|.
TGTGCCAGCAGTCAACCGGGACACCTCGGCGGGGGCTACACCTTC
CASSQPGHLGGGYTF
>.|16|TRBJ2-2|TRBV5-1|.
TGCGCCAGCAGCTCGCCCGGGACAACCTACACCGGGGAGCTGTTTTTT
CASSSPGTTYTGELFF
>.|13|TRBJ1-4|TRBV6-2/TRBV6-3|.
TGTGCCAGCAGTTACTCGGGGGACCGGAGACTGTTTTTT
CASSYSGDRRLFF